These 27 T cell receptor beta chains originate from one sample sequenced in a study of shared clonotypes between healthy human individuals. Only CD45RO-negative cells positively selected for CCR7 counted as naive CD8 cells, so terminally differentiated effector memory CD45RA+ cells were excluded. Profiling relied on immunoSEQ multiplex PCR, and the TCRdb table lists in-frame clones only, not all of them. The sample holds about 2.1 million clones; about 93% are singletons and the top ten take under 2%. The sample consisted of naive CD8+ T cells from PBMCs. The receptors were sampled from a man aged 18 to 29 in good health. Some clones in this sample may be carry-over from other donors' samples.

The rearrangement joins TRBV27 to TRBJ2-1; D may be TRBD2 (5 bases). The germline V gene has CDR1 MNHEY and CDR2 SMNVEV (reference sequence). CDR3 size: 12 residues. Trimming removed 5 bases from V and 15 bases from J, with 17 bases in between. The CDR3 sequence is CASSEYSESLFF. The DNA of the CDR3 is TGTGCCAGCAGTGAGTATAGCGAGTCACTGTTCTTC.

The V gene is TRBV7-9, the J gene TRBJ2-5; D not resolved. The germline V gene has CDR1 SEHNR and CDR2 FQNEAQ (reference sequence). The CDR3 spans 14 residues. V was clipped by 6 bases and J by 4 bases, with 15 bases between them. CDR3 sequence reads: CASSPKAVGETQYF. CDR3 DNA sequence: TGTGCCAGCAGTCCCAAGGCTGTGGGAGAGACCCAGTACTTC.

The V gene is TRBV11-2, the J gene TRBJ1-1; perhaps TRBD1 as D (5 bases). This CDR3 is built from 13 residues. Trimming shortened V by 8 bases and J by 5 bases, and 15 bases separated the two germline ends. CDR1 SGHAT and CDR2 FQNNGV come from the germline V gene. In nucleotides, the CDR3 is TGTGCCAGCTCTAACGGGGGAGTTACTGAAGCTTTCTTT. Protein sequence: CASSNGGVTEAFF. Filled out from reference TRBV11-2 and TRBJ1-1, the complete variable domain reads EAGVAQSPRYKIIEKRQSVAFWCNPISGHATLYWYQQILGQGPKLLIQFQNNGVVDDSQLPKDRFSAERLKGVDSTLKIQPAKLEDSAVYLCASSNGGVTEAFFGQGTRLTVV.

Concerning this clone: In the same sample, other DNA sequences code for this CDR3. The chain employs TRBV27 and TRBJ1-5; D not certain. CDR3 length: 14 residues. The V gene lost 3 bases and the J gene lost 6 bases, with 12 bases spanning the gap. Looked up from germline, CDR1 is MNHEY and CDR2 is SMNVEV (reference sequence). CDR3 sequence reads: CASSLRDRAQPQHF. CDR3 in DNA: TGTGCCAGCAGTTTGCGGGATAGGGCTCAGCCCCAGCATTTT.

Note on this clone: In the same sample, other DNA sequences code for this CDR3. CDR3 in amino acids: CASSLGGLSNQPQHF. DNA of the CDR3: TGTGCCAGCAGCTTGGGGGGACTTAGCAATCAGCCCCAGCATTTT. The chain carries TRBV5-6 and TRBJ1-5; D may be TRBD1 (5 bases). V gave up 0 bases and J gave up 0 bases, with 7 bases separating them. The CDR3 is 15 residues long. CDR1 SGHDT and CDR2 YYEEEE come from the germline V gene. The variable domain in full, completed from reference TRBV5-6 and TRBJ1-5, reads DAGVTQSPTHLIKTRGQQVTLRCSPKSGHDTVSWYQQALGQGPQFIFQYYEEEERQRGNFPDRFSGHQFPNYSSELNVNALLLGDSALYLCASSLGGLSNQPQHFGDGTRLSIL.

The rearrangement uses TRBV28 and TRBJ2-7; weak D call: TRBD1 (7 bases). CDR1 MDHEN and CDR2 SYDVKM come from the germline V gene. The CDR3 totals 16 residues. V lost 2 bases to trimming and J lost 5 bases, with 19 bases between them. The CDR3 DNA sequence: TGTGCCAGCAGTTTAGTCGGGGCAGGGGGGCCACACGAGCAGTACTTC. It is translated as CASSLVGAGGPHEQYF. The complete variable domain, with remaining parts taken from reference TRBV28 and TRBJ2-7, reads DVKVTQSSRYLVKRTGEKVFLECVQDMDHENMFWYRQDPGLGLRLIYFSYDVKMKEKGDIPEGYSVSREKKERFSLILESASTNQTSMYLCASSLVGAGGPHEQYFGPGTRLTVT.

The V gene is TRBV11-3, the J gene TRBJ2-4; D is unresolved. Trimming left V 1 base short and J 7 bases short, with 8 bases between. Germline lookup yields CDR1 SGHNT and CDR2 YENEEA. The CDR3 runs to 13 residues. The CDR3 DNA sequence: TGTGCCAGCAGCTTAGGGTCGGGCAACATTCAGTACTTC. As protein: CASSLGSGNIQYF.

The CDR3 nucleotides are TGTGCTAGTGCCCAAGAGGGAGGAAGGGAGACCCAGTACTTC. Translated: CASAQEGGRETQYF. This chain links TRBV12-5 with TRBJ2-5; D may be TRBD2 (6 bases). The V gene lost 7 bases and the J gene lost 5 bases, with 17 bases spanning the gap. Germline-derived CDR1 and CDR2 are LGHNT and FRNRAP. The CDR3 is 14 amino acids.

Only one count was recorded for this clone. In DNA, the CDR3 is TGTGCCACTACCAGCGGGCTAGCGGGGTACTTC. Amino acid sequence: CATTSGLAGYF. The chain is built from TRBV2 and TRBJ2-7, with 8 positions matching TRBD2. Germline CDR1 SNHLY, CDR2 FYNNEI. V lost 10 bases, J lost 12 bases, and 11 bases stayed unmatched. The CDR3 extends over 11 amino acids. Full variable domain (remainder filled in from reference TRBV2 and TRBJ2-7): EPEVTQTPSHQVTQMGQEVILRCVPISNHLYFYWYRQILGQKVEFLVSFYNNEISEKSEIFDDQFSVERPDGSNFTLKIRSTKLEDSAMYFCATTSGLAGYFGPGTRLTVT.

CDR3 sequence: CASSALRGQGVPYEQYF. DNA of the CDR3: TGTGCCAGCAGTGCCCTCCGGGGACAGGGGGTCCCCTACGAGCAGTACTTC. The chain has TRBV6-1 and TRBJ2-7; the match to TRBD1 covers 11 bases. Germline V gene lookup returns CDR1 MNHNS and CDR2 SASEGT. The CDR3 loop spans 17 amino acids. V lost 4 bases to trimming and J lost 2 bases; unmatched junction nucleotides: 10.

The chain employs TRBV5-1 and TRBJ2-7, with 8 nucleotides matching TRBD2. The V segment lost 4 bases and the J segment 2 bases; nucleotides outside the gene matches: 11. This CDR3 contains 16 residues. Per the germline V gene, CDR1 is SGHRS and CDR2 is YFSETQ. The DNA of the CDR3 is TGCGCCAGCAGCCCGGGAGGGGGGGCTTCTCCCTACGAGCAGTACTTC. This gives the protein CASSPGGGASPYEQYF.

The CDR3 loop reads CASSFPDSWDYGYTF. The CDR3 region has the DNA TGTGCCAGCAGTTTCCCCGACTCGTGGGACTATGGCTACACCTTC. The chain employs TRBV28 and TRBJ1-2; D remains unclear. This CDR3 is 15 amino acids long. The ends were cut back, 3 bases at V and 3 bases at J, with 14 bases in the middle. The germline CDR1 and CDR2 sequences are MDHEN and SYDVKM.

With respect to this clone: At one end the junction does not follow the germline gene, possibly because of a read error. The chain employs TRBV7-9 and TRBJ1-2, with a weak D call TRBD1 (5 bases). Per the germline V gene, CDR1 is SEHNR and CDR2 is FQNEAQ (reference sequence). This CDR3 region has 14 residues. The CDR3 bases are TGTGCCAGCACCTTAGGGGCAAACAGACATGGCTACACCTTC. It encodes CASTLGANRHGYTF.

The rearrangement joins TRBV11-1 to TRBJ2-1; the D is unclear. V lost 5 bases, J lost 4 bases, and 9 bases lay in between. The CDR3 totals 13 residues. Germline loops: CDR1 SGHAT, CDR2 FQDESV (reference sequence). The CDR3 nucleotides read TGTGCCAGCAGCCCGTCCATTTACAATGAGCAGTTCTTC. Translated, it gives CASSPSIYNEQFF.

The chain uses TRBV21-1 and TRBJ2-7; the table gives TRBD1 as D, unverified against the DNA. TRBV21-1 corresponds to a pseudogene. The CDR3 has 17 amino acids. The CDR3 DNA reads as TGTGCCAGCAGCAAAGGGCCCTCGGGGACAGGAGAATACGAGCAGTACTTC. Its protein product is CASSKGPSGTGEYEQYF.

CDR3 amino acids: CASSLGPEAFF. CDR3 nucleotides: TGTGCCAGCAGCCTCGGTCCTGAAGCTTTCTTT. This sequence joins TRBV4-2 and TRBJ1-1; D remains unclear. Germline V CDR1 and CDR2: LGHNA, YNFKEQ. Trimming stripped 4 bases from V and 6 bases from J, with 6 bases between. The CDR3 runs to 11 residues.

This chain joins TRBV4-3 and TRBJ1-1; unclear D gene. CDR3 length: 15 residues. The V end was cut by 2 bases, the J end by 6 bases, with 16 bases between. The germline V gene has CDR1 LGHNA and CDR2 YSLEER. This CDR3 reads CASSQSLRGVAEAFF. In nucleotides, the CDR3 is TGCGCCAGCAGCCAATCTCTGCGGGGAGTCGCTGAAGCTTTCTTT.

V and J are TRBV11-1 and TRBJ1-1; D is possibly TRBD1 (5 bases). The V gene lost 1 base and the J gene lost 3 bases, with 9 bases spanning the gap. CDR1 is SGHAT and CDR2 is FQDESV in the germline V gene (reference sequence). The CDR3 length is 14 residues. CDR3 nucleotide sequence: TGTGCCAGCAGCTTAGTTGAGGGGCACACTGAAGCTTTCTTT. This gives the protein CASSLVEGHTEAFF.

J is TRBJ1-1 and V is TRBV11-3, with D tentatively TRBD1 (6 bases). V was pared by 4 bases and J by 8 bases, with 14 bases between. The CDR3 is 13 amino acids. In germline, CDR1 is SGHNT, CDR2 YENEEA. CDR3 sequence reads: CASSSRTVIEAFF. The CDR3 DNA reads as TGTGCCAGCAGCTCACGGACAGTTATAGAAGCTTTCTTT.

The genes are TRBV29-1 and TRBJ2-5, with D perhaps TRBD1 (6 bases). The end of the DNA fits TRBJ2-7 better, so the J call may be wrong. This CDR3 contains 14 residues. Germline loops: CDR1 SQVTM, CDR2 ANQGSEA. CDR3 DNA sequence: TGCAGCGTTGAAGTGGGACAAGTAAACTACGAGCAGTACTTC. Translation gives CSVEVGQVNYEQYF.

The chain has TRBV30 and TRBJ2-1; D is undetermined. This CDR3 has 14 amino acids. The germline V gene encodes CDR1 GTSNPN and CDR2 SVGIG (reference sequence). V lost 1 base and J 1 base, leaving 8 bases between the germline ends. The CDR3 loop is CAWSGRVSYNEQFF. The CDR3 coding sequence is TGTGCCTGGAGTGGCCGTGTATCCTACAATGAGCAGTTCTTC.

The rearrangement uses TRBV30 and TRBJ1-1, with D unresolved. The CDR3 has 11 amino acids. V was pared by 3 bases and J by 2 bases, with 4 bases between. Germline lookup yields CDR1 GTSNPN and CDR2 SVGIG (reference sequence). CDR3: CAWSYNTEAFF. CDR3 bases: TGTGCCTGGAGCTATAACACTGAAGCTTTCTTT.

CDR3: CASRGTGDAEQYF. The CDR3 DNA follows: TGTGCCAGCAGGGGGACAGGGGATGCCGAGCAGTACTTC. The V and J genes are TRBV5-8 and TRBJ2-7; the match to TRBD1 covers 10 bases. The CDR3 loop spans 13 amino acids. Germline V gene sequence: CDR1 SGHTS, CDR2 YDEGEE. J lost 6 bases, V lost 5 bases, and 5 bases had no gene match.

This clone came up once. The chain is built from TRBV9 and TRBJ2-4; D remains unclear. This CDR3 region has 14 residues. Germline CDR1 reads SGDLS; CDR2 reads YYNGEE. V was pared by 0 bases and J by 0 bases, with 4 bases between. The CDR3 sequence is CASSVDVAKNIQYF. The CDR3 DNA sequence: TGTGCCAGCAGCGTAGATGTAGCCAAAAACATTCAGTACTTC.

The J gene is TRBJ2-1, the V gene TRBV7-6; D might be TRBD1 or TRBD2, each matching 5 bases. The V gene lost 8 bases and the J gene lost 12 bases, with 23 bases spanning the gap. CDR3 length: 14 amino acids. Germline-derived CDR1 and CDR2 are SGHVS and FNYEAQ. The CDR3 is CASALPGLANPQFF. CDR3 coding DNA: TGTGCCAGCGCCCTGCCGGGGCTAGCCAACCCGCAGTTCTTC.

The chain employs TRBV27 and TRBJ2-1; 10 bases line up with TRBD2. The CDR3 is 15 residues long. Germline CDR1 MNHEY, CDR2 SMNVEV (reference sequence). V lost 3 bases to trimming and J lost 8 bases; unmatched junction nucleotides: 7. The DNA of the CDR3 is TGTGCCAGCAGTTTCTTAGCGGGAGGTGCGGATGAGCAGTTCTTC. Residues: CASSFLAGGADEQFF.

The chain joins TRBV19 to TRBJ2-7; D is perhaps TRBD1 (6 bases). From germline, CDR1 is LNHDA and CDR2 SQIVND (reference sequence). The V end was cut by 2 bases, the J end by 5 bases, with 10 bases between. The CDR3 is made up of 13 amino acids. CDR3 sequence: CASSITGKNEQYF. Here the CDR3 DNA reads TGTGCCAGTAGTATAACAGGGAAAAACGAGCAGTACTTC.